A single sample is the source of the 9 T cell receptor beta chains below, sequenced in a study of Ad26.COV2.S vaccination and SARS-CoV-2 variants. Assay: immunoSEQ multiplex PCR; the TCRdb copy retains only in-frame clones and omits some. This table holds fewer than 500,000 clones, about nine tenths found once. Sample treatment: over 15 received Ad26.COV2.S at low or high dose, single or two shots; five or six received placebo; per-sample allocation not given. At day 63 after the first vaccine or placebo injection, samples were drawn. The material was peripheral blood, obtained in a trial of Ad26.COV2.S vaccine versus placebo. Receptor source: a person between 18 and 59 years old who received the Ad26.COV2.S COVID-19 vaccine or a placebo.

The rearrangement joins TRBV3-1 (or the pseudogene TRBV3-2) to TRBJ1-6; D gene uncertain. The V end was cut by 2 bases, the J end by 5 bases, with 13 bases between. CDR3 size: 16 residues. Per the germline V gene, CDR1 is LGHDT and CDR2 is YNNKEL (reference sequence). The DNA of the CDR3 is TGTGCCAGCAGCCAAAGGTGGATACAGAATAATTCACCCCTCCACTTT. This gives the protein CASSQRWIQNNSPLHF.

The genes are TRBV30 and TRBJ2-5; tentatively, D is TRBD1 or TRBD2 (5 bases each). In germline, CDR1 is GTSNPN, CDR2 SVGIG (reference sequence). The CDR3 runs 14 residues. The ends were cut back, 5 bases at V and 3 bases at J, with 16 bases in the middle. DNA for the CDR3: TGTGCCTGGGGCGAGGGGTTTGGAAAAGAGACCCAGTACTTC. Residues: CAWGEGFGKETQYF.

This chain's CDR3 is CASSVGLAGGQGNEQFF. DNA for the CDR3: TGTGCCAGCAGCGTAGGGCTAGCGGGAGGTCAGGGCAATGAGCAGTTCTTC. The chain recombines TRBV9 with TRBJ2-1, with 11 bases that match TRBD2. Germline V gives CDR1 SGDLS, CDR2 YYNGEE. The CDR3 spans 17 residues. V gave up 0 bases and J gave up 6 bases; unmatched junction bases: 8. The entire variable domain, with the rest obtained from reference TRBV9 and TRBJ2-1, is as follows: DSGVTQTPKHLITATGQRVTLRCSPRSGDLSVYWYQQSLDQGLQFLIQYYNGEERAKGNILERFSAQQFPDLHSELNLSSLELGDSALYFCASSVGLAGGQGNEQFFGPGTRLTVL.

This clone has more than one count but fewer than ten. The chain links TRBV6-5 to TRBJ1-5; perhaps TRBD1 as D (6 bases). This CDR3 contains 13 residues. With 8 bases removed from V and 5 bases from J, the gap between germline ends came to 13 bases. Germline V gives CDR1 MNHEY, CDR2 SVGAGI. In DNA, the CDR3 is TGTGCCAGCGCCGGGACACGAGATCAGCCCCAGCATTTT. Amino acid sequence: CASAGTRDQPQHF.

This clone was detected ten times or more. J is TRBJ2-1 and V is TRBV2; 16 bases align to TRBD2. The CDR3 loop spans 15 amino acids. V trimming: 7 bases; J trimming: 8 bases; junction bases outside the gene matches: 5. CDR1 is SNHLY and CDR2 is FYNNEI in the germline V gene. The CDR3 sequence: CASTLGTSGRDEQFF. The CDR3 DNA is TGTGCCAGCACCCTAGGGACTAGCGGGAGGGATGAGCAGTTCTTC.

On this clone itself: Distinct nucleotide sequences in the sample also encode this CDR3. This sequence joins TRBV19 and TRBJ2-2; 13 bases map to TRBD2. V lost 4 bases to trimming and J lost 0 bases; unmatched junction nucleotides: 2. This CDR3 contains 17 residues. Germline values: CDR1 LNHDA, CDR2 SQIVND (reference sequence). CDR3: CASSRGLAGANTGELFF. The CDR3 nucleotides are TGTGCCAGTAGTAGAGGACTAGCGGGAGCGAACACCGGGGAGCTGTTTTTT.

V and J are TRBV9 and TRBJ2-7; 8 bases map to TRBD2. This CDR3 comprises 15 residues. Losses at the gene ends were 3 bases for V and 0 bases for J; bases not matched to a gene: 5. CDR1 and CDR2 from the germline V gene are SGDLS and YYNGEE. The CDR3 DNA is TGTGCCAGCAGCGCCGACGGGACTAGCTCCTACGAGCAGTACTTC. It translates to CASSADGTSSYEQYF.

The chain recombines TRBV19 with TRBJ1-5; 9 bases are a match to TRBD1. Germline V gene lookup returns CDR1 LNHDA and CDR2 SQIVND (reference sequence). V shed 4 bases and J 0 bases; nucleotides not matched to a gene: 7. CDR3 length: 17 amino acids. This CDR3 is CASSTTGGRDSNQPQHF. The CDR3 nucleotides read TGTGCCAGTAGTACGACAGGGGGAAGAGATAGCAATCAGCCCCAGCATTTT.

The chain couples TRBV24-1 to TRBJ2-3; TRBD1 matches 9 bases. CDR1 and CDR2 from the germline V gene are KGHDR and SFDVKD. The CDR3 runs to 19 residues. With V trimmed by 4 bases and J by 2 bases, 15 bases remained unmatched. The CDR3 sequence: CATSELRGQGQSDTDTQYF. CDR3 bases: TGTGCCACCAGTGAACTCAGGGGACAGGGACAATCTGACACAGATACGCAGTATTTT.